This T cell receptor beta chain was sequenced in a study of blood T cell repertoires in COVID-19. In the study overall: From the United States, Italy and Spain came samples of acute and convalescent COVID-19.

TCRdb's table, derived via immunoSEQ multiplex PCR, lists solely in-frame clones and lacks some. The sample records tens of thousands of clones, about 80% being singletons. The sequence came from a human donor in a cohort sampled during active COVID-19. Sequenced input: peripheral blood.

For the CDR3, the DNA is TGTGCCAGCAGCCAATCCCAACCGGGACAAGCGCTCTATGGCTACACCTTC. Its protein is CASSQSQPGQALYGYTF. The chain links TRBV16 to TRBJ1-2; perhaps TRBD1 as D (6 bases). Germline-derived CDR1 and CDR2 are KGHSY and FQNENV. The CDR3 covers 17 residues. Trimming left V 0 bases short and J 4 bases short, with 18 bases between.